These T cell receptor beta chains were read from a single sample in a study of T cell changes during pregnancy in multiple sclerosis. Sequencing was performed with immunoSEQ multiplex PCR; in TCRdb, only in-frame clones are kept and a portion is missing. The sample comprises 65,000 to 90,000 clones, approximately 92% of which are singletons, and about 2.5% rests with the top ten. The sample here was peripheral blood, taken before pregnancy. Receptors were obtained from a female donor with multiple sclerosis, enrolled in a pregnancy study. CDR3s include the opening cysteine and the closing phenylalanine or tryptophan. D genes are given only for firm matches. Rows give clone size only sometimes, using once, few, many, or a class for an expanded clone.

clone size | D gene | J gene | V gene | CDR3 length | CDR3 protein
. | TRBD2 | TRBJ2-3 | TRBV19 | 15 | CASMRSGRSTDTQYF
. | . | TRBJ2-4 | TRBV6-1 | 16 | CASSEAYYGAKNIQYF
. | TRBD1 | TRBJ2-4 | TRBV2 | 16 | CARLGDRRKGQSIQYF
medium-sized | . | TRBJ2-3 | TRBV4-2 | 14 | CASNPGWASDTQYF
few | TRBD2 | TRBJ2-4 | TRBV4-3 | 16 | CASSQEEGSGSNIQYF
. | . | TRBJ2-1 | TRBV7-3 | 15 | CASSLEVSSYNEQFF
. | TRBD2 | TRBJ2-3 | TRBV7-8 | 16 | CASSPLGLAGSGTQYF
. | . | TRBJ2-5 | TRBV5-1 | 13 | CASSLASEETQYF
few | . | TRBJ1-1 | TRBV5-6 | 13 | CASSFMRFTEAFF
. | . | TRBJ1-1 | TRBV6-5 | 15 | CASSPSREPGTEAFF
once | . | TRBJ2-7 | TRBV6-5 | 13 | CASSYLASYEQYF
once | . | TRBJ1-2 | TRBV7-2 | 13 | CASSFMQGHGYTF
. | . | TRBJ2-7 | TRBV19 | 15 | CASSARARETDEQYF
. | TRBD1 | TRBJ2-3 | TRBV25-1 | 16 | CASRKDRGWGTDTQYF
. | TRBD2 | TRBJ2-1 | TRBV6-4 | 16 | CASKRLAESSYNEQFF
. | . | TRBJ2-7 | TRBV7-2 | 15 | CASSLGLASSYEQYF
. | . | TRBJ1-3 | TRBV5-5 | 14 | CASRIPGSGNTIYF